This T cell receptor (beta chain) was documented in a study of T-cell memory formation after mild COVID-19. Study results and limitations: Of the contracting clones, CD4+ ones lay mainly in CM and EM, and CD8+ ones in EMRA. Still unconfirmed is whether the second-wave clones peaking on day 37 recognized SARS-CoV-2.

This clonotype was seen only a few times. Its antigen remains unidentified. Looked up from germline, CDR1 is DFQATT and CDR2 is SNEGSKA (reference sequence). The CDR3 is made up of 14 amino acids. Trimming took 5 bases from V and 2 from J, leaving 16 bases between them. One entry per CDR3 protein results from TCRdb running MiXCR on the 5' RACE reads. There are roughly 550,000 distinct CDR3 sequences in the sample; around 21% occur only once, and about 12% lies in the top ten. J is TRBJ2-7 and V is TRBV20-1, with D perhaps being TRBD1 or TRBD2 (5 bases each). The receptor's source is an adult woman who had mild COVID-19 (a few samples of this study predate the infection). Cell type and time point are not known. The specimen sequenced was PBMCs or a T cell subset sorted from them (not recorded which). The CDR3 region has the DNA TGCAGTGCTGGTCGAGTGGGGGAAGCCTACGAGCAGTACTTC. This sequence encodes CSAGRVGEAYEQYF.